These 21 T cell receptor beta chains share one sample of origin, sequenced in a study of T-cell memory formation after mild COVID-19 (TCRdb year 2021). The library came from 5' RACE. Sequenced using an Illumina NovaSeq 6000. Clones were called with MiXCR by TCRdb after fastp trimmed the public reads at Q25, and only in-frame beta chains were retained. Under each unique CDR3 protein, matching rows form one entry showing the most common genes and DNA. The sample profile shows more than 400,000 distinct CDR3 sequences; 15% to 20% of them were found once. In total, the top ten clones hold approximately 13% of the sample. Sequenced: PBMCs or a T cell subset sorted from them (not recorded which). Source of these receptors: an adult woman who had mild COVID-19 (a few samples of this study predate the infection). The sample titles of this study are shuffled in the database, so cell type and time point are left out; the donor was told from shared clones.

The gene calls are TRBV7-3 and TRBJ1-2; the match to TRBD1 covers 7 bases. Germline loops: CDR1 SGHTA, CDR2 FQGTGA. The CDR3 spans 17 residues. The V gene end was trimmed by 8 bases and the J gene end by 8 bases; junction bases not matched to a gene: 23. CDR3 nucleotide sequence: TGTGCCAGCCTTGACAGGGAACAAACTCCGGGGGTGAGGGGCTACACCTTC. It encodes CASLDREQTPGVRGYTF.

This clonotype was seen a few times. The rearrangement links TRBV5-4 to TRBJ2-3; 10 bases are a match to TRBD1. Germline V gives CDR1 SGHNT, CDR2 YYREEE (reference sequence). The CDR3 consists of 16 residues. The V segment lost 5 bases and the J segment 6 bases; nucleotides outside the gene matches: 12. The CDR3 sequence is CASSPSRDRGIDTQYF. CDR3 DNA sequence: TGTGCCAGCAGTCCAAGCCGGGACAGGGGTATTGATACGCAGTATTTT.

The V call is TRBV7-2, the J call TRBJ1-2, with 10 bases aligning to TRBD1. V lost 2 bases to trimming and J lost 6 bases; unmatched junction nucleotides: 6. The CDR3 is 15 amino acids. CDR1 and CDR2 from the germline V gene are SGHTA and FQGNSA. CDR3 bases: TGTGCCAGCAGCTTATACGGGACAGGGGAGAATGGCTACACCTTC. This encodes CASSLYGTGENGYTF.

The V and J genes are TRBV5-4 and TRBJ1-6, with 9 nucleotides matching TRBD1. The CDR3 length is 14 residues. Germline CDR1 is SGHNT and CDR2 is YYREEE (reference sequence). After removal of 0 bases from V and 10 bases from J, the junction contained 2 bases not matched to a gene. In DNA, the CDR3 is TGTGCCAGCAGCTTGGTGGGACAGGGATCACCCCTCCACTTT. It is translated as CASSLVGQGSPLHF.

The chain has TRBV12-3 or TRBV12-4 and TRBJ2-3, with D uncertain. This CDR3 spans 14 amino acids. V lost 3 bases to trimming and J lost 0 bases, with 7 bases between them. The CDR3 region is CASSFPSSTDTQYF. The CDR3 DNA is TGTGCCAGCAGTTTCCCGAGTAGCACAGATACGCAGTATTTT.

This clonotype was counted ten times or more. The chain is built from TRBV18 and TRBJ2-3, with a possible D match to TRBD2 (5 bases). V lost 4 bases and J 2 bases, leaving 16 bases between the germline ends. This CDR3 region has 16 residues. The germline CDR1 and CDR2 sequences are KGHSH and LQKENI. CDR3: CASSLELRAYTDTQYF. Written as DNA, the CDR3 is TGTGCCAGCTCACTAGAGTTGCGGGCCTACACAGATACGCAGTATTTT. Combining the CDR3 with reference TRBV18 and TRBJ2-3 gives the whole variable domain NAGVMQNPRHLVRRRGQEARLRCSPMKGHSHVYWYRQLPEEGLKFMVYLQKENIIDESGMPKERFSAEFPKEGPSILRIQQVVRGDSAAYFCASSLELRAYTDTQYFGPGTRLTVL.

The chain recombines TRBV24-1 with TRBJ1-1, with D uncertain. The V and J ends lost 5 bases and 1 base respectively, with 7 bases between them. Germline lookup yields CDR1 KGHDR and CDR2 SFDVKD. The CDR3 runs 13 residues. CDR3 protein: CATSGHQNTEAFF. CDR3 coding DNA: TGTGCCACCAGTGGACACCAGAACACTGAAGCTTTCTTT.

This clonotype was observed a handful of times. The chain couples TRBV7-2 to TRBJ1-2; TRBD1 aligns across 12 bases. J was trimmed by 4 bases and V by 4 bases; bases with no gene match: 4. CDR1 is SGHTA and CDR2 is FQGNSA in the germline V gene. The CDR3 runs 15 residues. The CDR3 DNA is TGTGCCAGCAGCTCGGGGGACAGGGGGCCCTATGGCTACACCTTC. This codes for CASSSGDRGPYGYTF. The complete variable domain, with remaining parts taken from reference TRBV7-2 and TRBJ1-2, reads GAGVSQSPSNKVTEKGKDVELRCDPISGHTALYWYRQSLGQGLEFLIYFQGNSAPDKSGLPSDRFSAERTGGSVSTLTIQRTQQEDSAVYLCASSSGDRGPYGYTFGSGTRLTVV.

The chain joins TRBV29-1 to TRBJ2-7; D is possibly TRBD2 (5 bases). Trimming took 0 bases from V and 1 from J, leaving 7 bases between them. The germline CDR1 and CDR2 sequences are SQVTM and ANQGSEA. The CDR3 is 13 residues long. The CDR3 DNA sequence: TGCAGCGTTGAAGATCGGGAATCCTACGAGCAGTACTTC. As protein: CSVEDRESYEQYF.

This clonotype was detected only a few times. The chain uses TRBV6-4 and TRBJ1-2, with D unresolved. Germline values: CDR1 MRHNA, CDR2 SNTAGT. Deletions cut 6 bases from V and 0 bases from J, with 11 bases between. This CDR3 region has 14 residues. The CDR3: CASSFAAANYGYTF. CDR3 in DNA: TGTGCCAGCAGCTTTGCAGCCGCTAACTATGGCTACACCTTC.

This clonotype showed up just a few times. The chain carries TRBV7-9 and TRBJ1-4; 8 nucleotides align to TRBD1. Germline CDR1 SEHNR, CDR2 FQNEAQ (reference sequence). The CDR3 totals 14 residues. The junction had 4 bases not matched to a gene; V was cut back by 4 bases and J by 6 bases. The CDR3 here is CASSSTGVDEKLFF. The CDR3 bases are TGTGCCAGCAGCTCGACAGGGGTTGATGAAAAACTGTTTTTT.

There are a few counts of this clonotype. The chain has TRBV12-3 or TRBV12-4 and TRBJ2-1; 14 bases agree with TRBD2. Germline trimming cut 6 bases from V and 3 bases from J; bases unmatched to any gene: 7. The CDR3 covers 17 residues. Here the CDR3 reads CASSPSGTSGSYNEQFF. In DNA form, the CDR3 reads TGTGCCAGCAGCCCCTCCGGGACTAGCGGGAGCTACAATGAGCAGTTCTTC.

This clonotype was picked up many times. The rearrangement links TRBV5-6 to TRBJ2-1; 10 positions agree with TRBD2. The CDR3 contains 14 residues. J gave up 4 bases and V 9 bases, and 7 bases lay outside the gene matches. Germline V gene data show CDR1 as SGHDT and CDR2 as YYEEEE. The CDR3 is CATTLAGAYNEQFF. The CDR3 region has the DNA TGTGCCACTACCCTAGCGGGGGCTTACAATGAGCAGTTCTTC.

Only a few counts were recorded for this clonotype. V usage is TRBV4-3 and J usage is TRBJ2-7; D not resolved. The CDR3 has 15 residues. CDR1 LGHNA and CDR2 YSLEER come from the germline V gene. The germline V and J ends were trimmed by 0 bases and 1 base, with 10 bases remaining between them. CDR3 loop: CASSQDIEQSYEQYF. The CDR3 nucleotides read TGCGCCAGCAGCCAAGATATCGAACAGTCCTACGAGCAGTACTTC.

This clonotype was observed many times. The V gene is TRBV2, the J gene TRBJ2-7; TRBD2 agrees at 10 bases. The CDR3 totals 13 residues. In germline, CDR1 is SNHLY, CDR2 FYNNEI. The CDR3 loop is CASTSGVSYEQYF. CDR3 sequence (DNA): TGTGCATCTACTAGCGGGGTGTCCTACGAGCAGTACTTC.

This chain joins TRBV12-3 or TRBV12-4 and TRBJ2-2, with 7 bases fitting TRBD2. The V segment lost 10 bases and the J segment 8 bases; nucleotides outside the gene matches: 16. CDR3 length equals 15 residues. The CDR3 protein is CAKNFGASGKGELFF. CDR3 DNA sequence: TGTGCCAAAAATTTCGGGGCTAGCGGAAAAGGGGAGCTGTTTTTT.

This clonotype has just a few counts. The V gene is TRBV30, the J gene TRBJ2-3; the match to TRBD1 covers 9 bases. The V gene end was trimmed by 4 bases and the J gene end by 4 bases; junction bases not matched to a gene: 15. The CDR3 extends over 17 amino acids. CDR1 GTSNPN and CDR2 SVGIG come from the germline V gene (reference sequence). The CDR3 DNA reads TGTGCCTGGATAGGGCCCCCGGGACAGGGATCAGCAGATACGCAGTATTTT. Its translation is CAWIGPPGQGSADTQYF.

This clonotype came up a few times. The chain combines TRBV7-2 with TRBJ1-2; D is unclear. The CDR3 extends over 13 amino acids. Germline CDR1 reads SGHTA; CDR2 reads FQGNSA. The germline V and J ends were trimmed by 4 bases and 8 bases, with 14 bases remaining between them. CDR3 residues: CASSSPASVGYTF. CDR3 nucleotide sequence: TGTGCCAGCAGCTCACCCGCTAGCGTCGGCTACACCTTC.

This clonotype was counted many times. The rearrangement links TRBV5-6 to TRBJ2-7; either TRBD1 or TRBD2 may supply D (5 bases each). This CDR3 has 14 amino acids. The germline CDR1 and CDR2 sequences are SGHDT and YYEEEE. V lost 6 bases and J lost 6, with 19 bases in between. CDR3 sequence reads: CASTLGTRDLEQYF. CDR3 DNA sequence: TGTGCCAGCACTCTCGGGACGAGGGATCTCGAGCAGTACTTC.

This clonotype occurred many times. The chain carries TRBV12-3 or TRBV12-4 and TRBJ1-1; D gene unclear. The length of the CDR3 is 15 residues. V shed 3 bases and J shed 2 bases, with 13 bases lying between them. CDR3 coding DNA: TGTGCCAGCAGTTTTAGTCACAACCCAAACACTGAAGCTTTCTTT. Translated, it gives CASSFSHNPNTEAFF.

Of note for this clonotype: This clone may be a read error of a much larger clone one base away. V usage is TRBV7-2 and J usage is TRBJ2-1, with D maybe TRBD2 (6 bases). Germline lookup yields CDR1 SGHTA and CDR2 FQGNSA. The CDR3 totals 13 residues. This CDR3 reads CASSYRDGGEQIF. CDR3 bases: TGTGCCAGCAGCTACCGGGACGGAGGGGAGCAGATCTTC.